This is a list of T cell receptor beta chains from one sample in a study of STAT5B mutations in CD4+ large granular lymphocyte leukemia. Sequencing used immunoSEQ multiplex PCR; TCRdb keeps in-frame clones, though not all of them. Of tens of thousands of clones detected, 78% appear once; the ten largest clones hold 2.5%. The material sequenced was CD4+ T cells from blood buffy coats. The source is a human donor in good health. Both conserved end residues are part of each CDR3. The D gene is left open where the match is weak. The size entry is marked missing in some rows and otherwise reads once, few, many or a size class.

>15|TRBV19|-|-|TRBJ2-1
CATTSITGSYNEQFF
TGTGCCACAACATCGATTACGGGCTCCTACAATGAGCAGTTCTTC
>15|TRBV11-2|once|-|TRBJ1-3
CASSPRGSSGNTIYF
TGTGCCAGCAGCCCCCGGGGAAGCTCTGGAAACACCATATATTTT
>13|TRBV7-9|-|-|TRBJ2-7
CASSRDSAYEQYF
TGTGCCAGCAGCCGGGACTCAGCCTACGAGCAGTACTTC
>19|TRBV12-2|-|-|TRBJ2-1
CASRLRGELGGSSYNEQFF
TGTGCAAGTCGCTTAAGGGGGGAGTTAGGGGGGAGCTCCTACAATGAGCAGTTCTTC
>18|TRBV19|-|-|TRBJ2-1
CASSMDFPAGLGVREQFF
TGTGCCAGTAGTATGGACTTCCCGGCAGGCCTTGGAGTTCGAGAGCAGTTCTTC
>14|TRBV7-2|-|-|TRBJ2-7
CASSPGGLYYEQYF
TGTGCCAGCAGCCCCGGTGGGCTTTACTACGAGCAGTACTTC
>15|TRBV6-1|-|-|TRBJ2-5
CASSEMANPRETQYF
TGTGCCAGCAGTGAAATGGCAAACCCGAGGGAGACCCAGTACTTC
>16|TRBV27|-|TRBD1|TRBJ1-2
CASSPPPGQVISGYTF
TGTGCCAGCAGTCCGCCTCCGGGACAGGTTATTTCTGGCTACACCTTC
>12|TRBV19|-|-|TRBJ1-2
CASSIDSYGYTF
TGTGCCAGTAGTATTGACAGCTATGGCTACACCTTC
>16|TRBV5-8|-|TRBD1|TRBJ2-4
CASSIGTGLAKNIQYF
TGTGCCAGCAGCATTGGGACAGGACTAGCCAAAAACATTCAGTACTTC
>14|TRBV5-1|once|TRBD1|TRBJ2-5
CASSWTGIQETQYF
TGCGCCAGCAGCTGGACAGGGATACAAGAGACCCAGTACTTC
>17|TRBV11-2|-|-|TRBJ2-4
CASSTTSPGGVKNIQYF
TGTGCCAGCAGCACTACCTCCCCTGGGGGAGTCAAAAACATTCAGTACTTC
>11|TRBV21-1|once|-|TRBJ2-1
CASRDRPEQFF
TGTGCCAGCAGAGACAGACCTGAGCAGTTCTTC
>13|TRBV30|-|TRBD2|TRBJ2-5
CAWSSGDQETQYF
TGTGCCTGGAGTAGCGGGGATCAAGAGACCCAGTACTTC
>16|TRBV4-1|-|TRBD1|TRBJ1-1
CASSQGTGGVNTEAFF
TGCGCCAGCAGCCAAGGGACAGGGGGAGTGAACACTGAAGCTTTCTTT
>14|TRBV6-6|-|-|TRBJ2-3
CASSYLLTPDTQYF
TGTGCCAGCTCGTATCTCCTGACCCCGGATACGCAGTATTTT
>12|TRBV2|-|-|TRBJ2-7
CASRVSSYEQYF
TGTGCCAGCAGAGTCAGCTCCTACGAGCAGTACTTC
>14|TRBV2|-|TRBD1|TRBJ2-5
CASSWDSIQETQYF
TGTGCTAGCAGCTGGGACAGTATCCAAGAGACCCAGTACTTC
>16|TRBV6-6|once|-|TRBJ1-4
CASRFAISGTNEKLFF
TGTGCCAGCCGCTTTGCAATAAGTGGGACTAATGAAAAACTGTTTTTT
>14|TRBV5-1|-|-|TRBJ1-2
CASSLAVGGYGYTF
TGCGCCAGCAGCTTGGCCGTAGGGGGCTATGGCTACACCTTC